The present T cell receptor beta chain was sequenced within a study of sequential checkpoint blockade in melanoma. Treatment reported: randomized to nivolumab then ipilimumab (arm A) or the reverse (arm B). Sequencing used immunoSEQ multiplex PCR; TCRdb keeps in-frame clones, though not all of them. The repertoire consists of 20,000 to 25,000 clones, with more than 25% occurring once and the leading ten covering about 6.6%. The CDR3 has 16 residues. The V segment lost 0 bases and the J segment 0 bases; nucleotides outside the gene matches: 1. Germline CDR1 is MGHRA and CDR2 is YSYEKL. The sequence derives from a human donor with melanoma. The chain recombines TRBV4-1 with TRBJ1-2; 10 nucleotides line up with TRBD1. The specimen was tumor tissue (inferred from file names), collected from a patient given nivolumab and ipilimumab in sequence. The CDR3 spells CASSQDGQGANYGYTF. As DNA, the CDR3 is TGCGCCAGCAGCCAAGATGGACAGGGGGCTAACTATGGCTACACCTTC.